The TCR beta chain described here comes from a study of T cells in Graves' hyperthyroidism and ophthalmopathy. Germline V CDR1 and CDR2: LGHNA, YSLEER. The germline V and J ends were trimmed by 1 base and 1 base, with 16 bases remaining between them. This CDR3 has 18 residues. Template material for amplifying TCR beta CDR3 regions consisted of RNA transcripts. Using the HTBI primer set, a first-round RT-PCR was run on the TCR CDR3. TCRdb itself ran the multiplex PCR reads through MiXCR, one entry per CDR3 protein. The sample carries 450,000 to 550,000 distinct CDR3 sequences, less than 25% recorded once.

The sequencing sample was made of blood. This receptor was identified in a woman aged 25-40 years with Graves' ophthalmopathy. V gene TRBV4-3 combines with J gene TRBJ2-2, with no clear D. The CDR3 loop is CASSQGRNPTKNTGELFF. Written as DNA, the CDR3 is TGCGCCAGCAGCCAAGGCCGGAACCCGACAAAGAACACCGGGGAGCTGTTTTTT.